This T cell receptor (beta chain) stems from a study of human T cells and chemical hapten exposure. Germline V lookup: CDR1 DFQATT, CDR2 SNEGSKA (reference sequence). CDR3 length: 13 residues. The ends were cut back, 1 base at V and 7 bases at J, with 10 bases in the middle. The sample's time point: patch test 1, 2 weeks after DPC sensitization. This sample's treatment: therapeutic diphenylcyclopropenone sensitization with weekly scalp DPC. This clonotype was seen repeatedly, ten times or more. TCRdb re-called the RACE reads through MiXCR, storing one row per CDR3 protein. The table includes around 52,000 distinct CDR3 sequences, about 9.3% detected once.

The V gene is TRBV20-1, the J gene TRBJ2-2; D call uncertain. Specimen: whole blood, collected in connection with sensitization to the hapten diphenylcyclopropenone (DPC). This receptor was taken from a woman between 35 and 50 years old with alopecia areata. Some clones in this sample may be carry-over from other donors' samples. In DNA form, the CDR3 reads TGCAGTGCTAGAGGGGATAACGACGGGGAGCTGTTTTTT. As protein: CSARGDNDGELFF.